These 6 T cell receptor beta chains share one sample of origin, sequenced in a study of regulatory T cells in long-lasting Graves disease. The time point was: persistent/refractory GD, antithyroid drugs over 5 years with positive TRAb. PBMC RNA served as the TCR library source. Arm-PCR of CDR3 regions and iRepertoire HTBI primers were used to build TCR beta libraries. One entry per CDR3 protein, called by TCRdb with MiXCR from the multiplex PCR reads. The data contain hundreds of thousands of distinct CDR3 sequences, about 20% of them singletons. The sample here was peripheral blood mononuclear cells (PBMCs), taken when the disease was refractory, from a patient treated with antithyroid drugs. The receptors here all came from a female donor with Graves disease.

The gene calls are TRBV20-1 and TRBJ1-1; no firm D call. The V end was cut by 3 bases, the J end by 2 bases, with 7 bases between. CDR1 and CDR2 from the germline V gene are DFQATT and SNEGSKA (reference sequence). The CDR3 is 12 amino acids. CDR3 sequence (DNA): TGCAGTGCTAGTGCAGCCAACACTGAAGCTTTCTTT. It translates to CSASAANTEAFF.

This clonotype has only a few counts. The gene calls are TRBV3-1 and TRBJ1-1, with TRBD1 as a possible D gene (5 bases). The V end lost 2 bases, the J end lost 5 bases, and 12 bases lay between the germline ends. Germline V gene lookup returns CDR1 LGHDT and CDR2 YNNKEL (reference sequence). CDR3 length equals 14 residues. The CDR3 sequence: CASSQTGSYTEAFF. DNA for the CDR3: TGTGCCAGCAGCCAAACAGGTTCCTATACTGAAGCTTTCTTT.

This clonotype was counted between two and nine times. This chain links TRBV29-1 with TRBJ1-2, with D hard to call. Trimming pared 4 bases from V and 2 bases from J, leaving 17 bases between. Germline CDR1 is SQVTM and CDR2 is ANQGSEA. The CDR3 covers 15 residues. This CDR3 reads CSVGESRGYNYGYTF. CDR3 bases: TGCAGCGTTGGGGAGTCCCGCGGATACAACTATGGCTACACCTTC.

This chain connects TRBV20-1 to TRBJ2-2; tentative D call: TRBD2 (6 bases). The V and J ends lost 0 bases and 6 bases respectively, with 14 bases between them. Germline V gene data show CDR1 as DFQATT and CDR2 as SNEGSKA (reference sequence). The CDR3 consists of 15 residues. The CDR3 region is CSARDFGGAAGELFF. The CDR3 region has the DNA TGCAGTGCTAGAGACTTCGGAGGGGCGGCCGGGGAGCTGTTTTTT.

The chain combines TRBV6-2 or TRBV6-3 with TRBJ2-7, with 8 bases that match TRBD1. With 5 bases clipped from V and 1 base from J, the junction kept 7 bases outside the gene matches. The CDR3 consists of 15 residues. CDR1 and CDR2 (germline): MNHEY, SVGEGT. CDR3 nucleotide sequence: TGTGCCAGCAGTACCACAGGGGGTATTTCCTACGAGCAGTACTTC. Amino acid sequence: CASSTTGGISYEQYF.

In this sample, this clonotype turned up many times. This sequence joins TRBV15 and TRBJ1-2; D possibly corresponds to TRBD1 (5 bases). Looked up from germline, CDR1 is LNHNV and CDR2 is YYDKDF (reference sequence). The CDR3 loop spans 12 amino acids. V was cut by 2 bases and J by 5 bases, with 6 bases left in between. The CDR3 DNA reads as TGTGCCACCAGCAGACAGGGTTATGGCTACACCTTC. The encoded protein is CATSRQGYGYTF.